The subject of this entry is one TCR beta chain. Its antigen remains unidentified. Being one base from a much bigger clone, this may be a read error. To prepare the library, multiplex PCR was applied. Sequencing took place on an Illumina HiSeq 2500. TCRbeta libraries were constructed through three rounds of nested PCR with primers (Table S4) according to protocols adapted from ARM-PCR. Before sequencing, PCR products of 200-500 bp were excised from the gel and purified with the QIAquick gel extraction kit. The paper's processing steps were these. Trimmomatic was used to clean the reads, FLASH merged the cleaned reads into complete CDR3 sequences, and MiTCR assigned the sequences to V(D)J germline segments. Clonal diversity was calculated as the inverse Simpson's index using VDJtools. Productive reads were defined as in-frame sequences without a premature stop codon. The raw public reads went through TCRdb reprocessing: fastp at Q25, MiXCR clone calling, in-frame beta chains kept. Each CDR3 protein appears once, grouped with its most common genes and DNA. These V and J calls rely on TCRdb rather than the paper's analysis. The sample has approximately 120,000 distinct CDR3 sequences on record, 66% of them singletons. The ten largest make up 13% of the sample.

These data belong to a study of tumor and adjacent non-tumor tissue in lung cancer (dated 2018 in TCRdb). With regard to the full study: The cohort included more than nine adenocarcinoma, 2 squamous cell carcinoma and 1 small cell lung cancer patients. For each patient, one tumor sample and one normal lung sample were taken, giving thirty paired specimens that underwent TCRbeta CDR3 sequencing. The approximately 15 patients were aged roughly 31 to 80 years, included 10 men and 5 women, and had TNM stage I to III disease. Sequencing produced some 130,000,000 productive TCRbeta reads in total, an average of approximately 3.9 million reads per sample. The study compared bulk TCRbeta repertoires between lung tumor tissue and matched distant non-tumor lung tissue from 15 lung cancer patients.

Bulk unsorted tissue served as the source for RNA extraction, and RNA quality was assessed using a NanoDrop ND-1000 and an Agilent 2100. All donors had newly diagnosed lung cancer, had not received prior chemotherapy, and were admitted for thoracic surgery in China between August and November 2014. Patients with previous radiotherapy or chemotherapy, or with another concurrent cancer, were excluded from the study. Pieces of surgical tissue measuring about 1-2 cm3 were kept in RNAlater solution and stored at -80 degrees C until use. Study-wide conclusions, independent of this receptor: Peripheral blood was not sequenced, so blood TCRbeta repertoires in these lung cancer patients were not examined. A significantly larger cumulative share of the repertoire was made up by the top 100 clones in normal lung than in tumor tissue. Tumor tissue showed significantly greater TCR diversity (inverse Simpson) than normal lung tissue (roughly 430 vs 170, P = 0.0075, Mann-Whitney U test). TCR diversity was significantly higher in younger patients, and greater tumor TCR diversity was associated with shorter overall survival and shorter disease-free survival. Neither the sequencing platform nor unique molecular identifiers are named or mentioned anywhere in the methods. The cohort had only about 14 patients, and the authors noted that larger samples and more detailed clinical data are needed.

This sequence was found in a man aged 25 to 40 with non-small cell lung cancer. Sequencing was carried out using lung tumor tissue.

The CDR3 loop reads CSVQEVGPEAFF. DNA sequence: TGCAGCGTCCAAGAGGTGGGGCCTGAAGCTTTCTTT. The chain is made from TRBV29-1 and TRBJ1-1; TRBD1 might be the D gene, on 5 matching bases. The germline ends are 14 bases apart after V is trimmed by 6 bases and J by 6 bases. From the germline V gene, CDR1 is SQVTM and CDR2 is ANQGSEA. Inclusive of the bounding cysteine and phenylalanine, the CDR3 is 12 residues long. The CDR3 DNA has 36 bases and is translated from base 1.